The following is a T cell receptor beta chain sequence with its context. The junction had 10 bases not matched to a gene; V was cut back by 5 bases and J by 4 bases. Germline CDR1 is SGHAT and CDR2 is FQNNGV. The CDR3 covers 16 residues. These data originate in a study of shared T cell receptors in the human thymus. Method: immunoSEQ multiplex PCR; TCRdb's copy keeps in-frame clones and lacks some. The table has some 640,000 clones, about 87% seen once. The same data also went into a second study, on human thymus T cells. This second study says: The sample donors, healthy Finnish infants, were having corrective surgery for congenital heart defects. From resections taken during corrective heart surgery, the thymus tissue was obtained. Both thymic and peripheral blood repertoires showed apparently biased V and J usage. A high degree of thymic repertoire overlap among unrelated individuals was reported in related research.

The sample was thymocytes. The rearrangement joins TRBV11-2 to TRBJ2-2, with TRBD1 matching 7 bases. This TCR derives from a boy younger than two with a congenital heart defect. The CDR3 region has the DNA TGTGCCAGCAGCCCGTACAGGGGTCAGGGCACCGGGGAGCTGTTTTTT. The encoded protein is CASSPYRGQGTGELFF.